The 2 T cell receptor beta chains below all came from one sample that was sequenced in a study of blood T cell repertoires in COVID-19. TCRdb's copy holds only in-frame clones and misses some; the assay was immunoSEQ multiplex PCR. Among roughly 100,000 clones listed, about four fifths were seen once. Source material: peripheral blood. These receptors all stem from a woman of 80 years or more with acute or convalescent COVID-19.

The genes are TRBV6-5 and TRBJ2-7; 9 nucleotides line up with TRBD1. The germline V gene has CDR1 MNHEY and CDR2 SVGAGI. V gave up 4 bases and J gave up 5 bases; unmatched junction bases: 3. This CDR3 region has 13 residues. CDR3 region: CASSWGTGNEQYF. CDR3 sequence (DNA): TGTGCCAGCAGTTGGGGGACAGGGAACGAGCAGTACTTC.

V and J are TRBV5-8 and TRBJ2-1; 7 nucleotides line up with TRBD2. The CDR3 consists of 16 residues. Trimming cost V 0 bases and J 4 bases; bases outside gene matches: 7. Per the germline V gene, CDR1 is SGHTS and CDR2 is YDEGEE. The CDR3 nucleotides read TGTGCCAGCAGCTTGGATTTGGGCGGGGGATACAATGAGCAGTTCTTC. This translates into CASSLDLGGGYNEQFF.